This T cell receptor (beta chain) is drawn from a study of cytomegalovirus exposure and HLA in healthy donors. Across the whole study: Among several hundred genotyped donors, 80% to 90% fell in the Caucasian-associated ancestry cluster. Study-level findings and limits: An analysis done earlier found most TCR beta V segments productive about 87% or about 30% of the time. According to the study, 150 to 200 TCR beta chains were cytomegalovirus-associated.

The V segment lost 3 bases and the J segment 6 bases; nucleotides outside the gene matches: 7. The CDR3 is 14 residues long. Germline V gene lookup returns CDR1 MNHNS and CDR2 SASEGT. Comments on this clone: Its specificity is unknown.

The PCR had 60 Vbeta and 13 Jbeta primers. Some clones are missing from TCRdb's copy, which holds only in-frame ones; the method was immunoSEQ multiplex PCR. The table shows 150,000 to 250,000 clones, with around 80% occurring only once. This receptor was identified in a woman aged 30 to 39 in good health and CMV-seropositive. Sequencing input: PBMCs. The J gene is TRBJ2-7, the V gene TRBV6-1; 8 nucleotides align to TRBD2. This CDR3 is CASSEERESSEQYF. CDR3 in DNA: TGTGCCAGCAGTGAGGAGCGGGAGTCGTCCGAGCAGTACTTC.